Shown below are 2 T cell receptor beta chains from a single sample sequenced in a study of blood T cell repertoires in COVID-19. Generated by immunoSEQ multiplex PCR, the TCRdb table keeps only in-frame clones and is missing some. This table has approximately 61,000 clones, approximately 83% appearing once. Sequences were obtained from peripheral blood. The receptors stem from a human donor in a cohort sampled during active COVID-19.

This clone showed up just once. The chain uses TRBV5-6 and TRBJ2-7; 7 bases are shared with TRBD2. CDR3 length equals 16 residues. The germline gives CDR1 SGHDT, CDR2 YYEEEE. The trim removed 5 bases at V and 3 bases at J, leaving 14 bases unmatched. CDR3 region: CASRPGRLGDYYEQYF. DNA for the CDR3: TGTGCCAGCAGACCCGGGCGCTTGGGGGACTACTACGAGCAGTACTTC.

V is TRBV29-1 and J is TRBJ1-2; D might be TRBD1 (5 bases). The ends were cut back, 4 bases at V and 2 bases at J, with 8 bases in the middle. This CDR3 has 12 amino acids. The germline V gene encodes CDR1 SQVTM and CDR2 ANQGSEA. The CDR3 reads CSVARTNYGYTF. DNA of the CDR3: TGCAGCGTTGCACGGACAAACTATGGCTACACCTTC.